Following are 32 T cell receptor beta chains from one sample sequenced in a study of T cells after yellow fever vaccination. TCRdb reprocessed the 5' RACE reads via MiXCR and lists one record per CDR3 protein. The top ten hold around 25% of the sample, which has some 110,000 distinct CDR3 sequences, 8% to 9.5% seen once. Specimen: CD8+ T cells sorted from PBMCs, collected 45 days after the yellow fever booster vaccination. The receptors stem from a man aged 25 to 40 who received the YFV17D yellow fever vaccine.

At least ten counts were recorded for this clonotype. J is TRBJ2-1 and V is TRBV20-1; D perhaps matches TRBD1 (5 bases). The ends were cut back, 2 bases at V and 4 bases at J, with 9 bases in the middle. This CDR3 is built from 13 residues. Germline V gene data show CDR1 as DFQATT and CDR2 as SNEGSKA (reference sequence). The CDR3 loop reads CSARFAGYNEQFF. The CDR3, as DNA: TGCAGTGCTAGATTCGCAGGGTACAATGAGCAGTTCTTC.

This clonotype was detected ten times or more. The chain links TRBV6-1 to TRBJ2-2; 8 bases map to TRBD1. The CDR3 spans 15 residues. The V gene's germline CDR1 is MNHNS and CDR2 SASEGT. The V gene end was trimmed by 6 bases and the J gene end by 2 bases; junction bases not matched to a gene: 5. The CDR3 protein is CASSIDRGNTGELFF. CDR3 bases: TGTGCCAGCAGCATCGACAGGGGCAACACCGGGGAGCTGTTTTTT.

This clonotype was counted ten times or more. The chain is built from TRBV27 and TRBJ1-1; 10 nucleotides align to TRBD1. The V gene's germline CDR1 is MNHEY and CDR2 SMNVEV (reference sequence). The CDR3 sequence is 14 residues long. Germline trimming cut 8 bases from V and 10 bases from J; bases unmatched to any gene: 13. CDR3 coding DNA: TGTGCCAGCGGTTGGGACAGGGGATTTCCTGGAGCTTTCTTT. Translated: CASGWDRGFPGAFF.

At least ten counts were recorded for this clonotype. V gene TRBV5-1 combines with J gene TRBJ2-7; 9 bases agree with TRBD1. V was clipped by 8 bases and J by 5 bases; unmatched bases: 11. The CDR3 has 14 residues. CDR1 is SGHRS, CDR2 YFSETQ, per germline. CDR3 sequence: CASNPGTGSHEQYF. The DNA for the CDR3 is TGCGCCAGTAATCCCGGGACAGGGTCCCACGAGCAGTACTTC.

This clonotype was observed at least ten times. Here the CDR3 DNA reads TGTGCCAGCAGCTTAGGCCTCGGGCAGGCCTTCACAGATACGCAGTATTTT. This sequence encodes CASSLGLGQAFTDTQYF. J is TRBJ2-3 and V is TRBV7-3; the D is unclear. Trimming removed 2 bases at V and 2 bases at J, with 17 bases between. CDR1 is SGHTA and CDR2 is FQGTGA in the germline V gene. The CDR3 extends over 17 amino acids.

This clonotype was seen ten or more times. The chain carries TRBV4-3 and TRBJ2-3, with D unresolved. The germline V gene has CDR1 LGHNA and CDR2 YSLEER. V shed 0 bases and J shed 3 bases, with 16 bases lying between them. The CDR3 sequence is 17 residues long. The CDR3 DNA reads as TGCGCCAGCAGCCAAGATCCCGGCCCAGGAAAGACAGATACGCAGTATTTT. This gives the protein CASSQDPGPGKTDTQYF.

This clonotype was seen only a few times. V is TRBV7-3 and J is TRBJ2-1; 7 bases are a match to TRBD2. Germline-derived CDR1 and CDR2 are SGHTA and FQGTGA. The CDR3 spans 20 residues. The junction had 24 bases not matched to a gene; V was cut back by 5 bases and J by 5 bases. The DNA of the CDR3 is TGTGCCAGCAGCCCCCGAGCGGGAAGTCTAGAACGAAGTTCCAACAATGAGCAGTTCTTC. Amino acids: CASSPRAGSLERSSNNEQFF.

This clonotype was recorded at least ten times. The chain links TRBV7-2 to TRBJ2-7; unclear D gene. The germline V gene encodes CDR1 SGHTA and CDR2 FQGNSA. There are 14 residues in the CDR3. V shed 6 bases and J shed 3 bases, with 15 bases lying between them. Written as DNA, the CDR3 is TGTGCCAGCAGTTATGCCGGGCTCTACTACGAGCAGTACTTC. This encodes CASSYAGLYYEQYF.

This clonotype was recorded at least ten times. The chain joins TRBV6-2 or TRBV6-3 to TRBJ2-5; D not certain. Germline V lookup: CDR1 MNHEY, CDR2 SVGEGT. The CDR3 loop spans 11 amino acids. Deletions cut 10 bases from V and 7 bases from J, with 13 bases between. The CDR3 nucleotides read TGTGCCATCCACGCTGCTGGGACCCAGTACTTC. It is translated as CAIHAAGTQYF.

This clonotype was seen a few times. This chain's CDR3 is CASSEAGRRVDEQYF. In DNA, the CDR3 is TGTGCCAGCAGTGAAGCGGGCAGGAGGGTCGACGAGCAGTACTTC. The chain has TRBV2 and TRBJ2-7; TRBD2 might be the D (6 bases). The CDR3 contains 15 residues. V was pared by 0 bases and J by 5 bases, with 14 bases between. Germline-derived CDR1 and CDR2 are SNHLY and FYNNEI.

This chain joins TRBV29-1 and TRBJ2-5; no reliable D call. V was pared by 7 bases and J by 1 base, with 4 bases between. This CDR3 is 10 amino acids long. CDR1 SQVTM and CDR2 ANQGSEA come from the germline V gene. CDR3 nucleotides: TGCAGCGGGATCCAAGAGACCCAGTACTTC. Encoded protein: CSGIQETQYF.

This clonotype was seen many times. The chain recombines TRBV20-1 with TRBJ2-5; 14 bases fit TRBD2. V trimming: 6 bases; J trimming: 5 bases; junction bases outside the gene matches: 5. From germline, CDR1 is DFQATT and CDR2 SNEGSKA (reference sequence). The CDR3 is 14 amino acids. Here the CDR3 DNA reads TGCAGTGCCTTGCGACTAGCGGGAGGGGAGACCCAGTACTTC. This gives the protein CSALRLAGGETQYF.

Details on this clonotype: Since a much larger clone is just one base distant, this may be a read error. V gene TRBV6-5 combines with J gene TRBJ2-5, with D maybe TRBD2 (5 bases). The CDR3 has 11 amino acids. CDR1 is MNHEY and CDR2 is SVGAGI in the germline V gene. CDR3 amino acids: CASTSFETKYF. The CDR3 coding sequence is TGTGCCAGCACTAGCTTTGAGACCAAGTACTTC.

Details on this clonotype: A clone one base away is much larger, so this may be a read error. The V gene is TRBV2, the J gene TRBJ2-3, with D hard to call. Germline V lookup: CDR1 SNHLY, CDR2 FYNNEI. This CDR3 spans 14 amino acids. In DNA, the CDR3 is TGTGCCAGCAAGGGCTCCCAAGCCACAGATTCGCAGTATTTT. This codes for CASKGSQATDSQYF.

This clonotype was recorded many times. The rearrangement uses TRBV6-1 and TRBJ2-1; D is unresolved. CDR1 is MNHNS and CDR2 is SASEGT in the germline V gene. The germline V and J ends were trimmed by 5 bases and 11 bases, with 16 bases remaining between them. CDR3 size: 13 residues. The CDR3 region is CASSPPSLPKQFF. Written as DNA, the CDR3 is TGTGCCAGCAGTCCCCCTAGTCTGCCGAAGCAGTTCTTC.

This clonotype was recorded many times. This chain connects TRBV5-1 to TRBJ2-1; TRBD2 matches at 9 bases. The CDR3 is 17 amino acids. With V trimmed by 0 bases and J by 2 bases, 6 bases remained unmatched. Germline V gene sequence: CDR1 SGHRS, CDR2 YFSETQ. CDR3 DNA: TGCGCCAGCAGCTTGGAGGCTAGCGGGATTACCTACAATGAGCAGTTCTTC. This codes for CASSLEASGITYNEQFF.

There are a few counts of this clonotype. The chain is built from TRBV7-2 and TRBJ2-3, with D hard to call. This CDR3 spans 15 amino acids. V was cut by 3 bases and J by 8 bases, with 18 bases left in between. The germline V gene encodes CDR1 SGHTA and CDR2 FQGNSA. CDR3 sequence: CASSFSGLPPGTQYF. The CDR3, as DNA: TGTGCCAGCAGCTTTTCGGGCCTCCCCCCAGGTACGCAGTATTTT.

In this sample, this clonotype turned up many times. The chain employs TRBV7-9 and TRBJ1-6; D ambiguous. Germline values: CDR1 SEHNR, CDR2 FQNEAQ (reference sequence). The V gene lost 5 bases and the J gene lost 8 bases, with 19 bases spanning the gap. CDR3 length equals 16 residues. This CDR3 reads CASSSPGSGADSPLHF. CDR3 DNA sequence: TGTGCCAGCAGCAGTCCAGGCTCTGGAGCGGATTCACCCCTCCACTTT.

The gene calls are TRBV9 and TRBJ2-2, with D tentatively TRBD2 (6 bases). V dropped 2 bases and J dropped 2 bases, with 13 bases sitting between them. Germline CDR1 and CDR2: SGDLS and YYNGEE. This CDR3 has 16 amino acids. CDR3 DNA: TGTGCCAGCAGCGTGGACATCGGGGGTAACACCGGGGAGCTGTTTTTT. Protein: CASSVDIGGNTGELFF.

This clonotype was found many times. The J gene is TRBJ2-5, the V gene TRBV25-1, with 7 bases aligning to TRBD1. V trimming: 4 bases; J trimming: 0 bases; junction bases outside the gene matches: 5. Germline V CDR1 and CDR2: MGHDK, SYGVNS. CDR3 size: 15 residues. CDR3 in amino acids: CASSAGGLNQETQYF. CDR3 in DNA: TGTGCCAGCAGTGCAGGGGGTCTGAACCAAGAGACCCAGTACTTC.

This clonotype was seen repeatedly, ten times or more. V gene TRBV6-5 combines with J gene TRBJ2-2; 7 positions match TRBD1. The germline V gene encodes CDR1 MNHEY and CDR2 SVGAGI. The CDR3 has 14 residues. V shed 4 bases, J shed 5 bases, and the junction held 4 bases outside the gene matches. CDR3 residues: CASSLGQSTGELFF. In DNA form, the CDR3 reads TGTGCCAGCAGTTTGGGACAGTCGACCGGGGAGCTGTTTTTT.

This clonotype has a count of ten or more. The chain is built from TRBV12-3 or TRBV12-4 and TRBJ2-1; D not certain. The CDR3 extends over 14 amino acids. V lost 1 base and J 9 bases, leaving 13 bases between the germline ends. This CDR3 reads CASSLGAGRSEQFF. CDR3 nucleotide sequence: TGTGCCAGCAGTTTAGGGGCTGGACGGAGTGAGCAGTTCTTC.

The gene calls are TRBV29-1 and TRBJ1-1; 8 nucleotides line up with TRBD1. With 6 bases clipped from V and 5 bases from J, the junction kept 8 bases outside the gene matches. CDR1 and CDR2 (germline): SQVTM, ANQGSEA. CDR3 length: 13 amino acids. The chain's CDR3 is CSVRTGRGTEAFF. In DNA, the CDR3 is TGCAGCGTCCGGACAGGGCGAGGGACTGAAGCTTTCTTT.

CDR3 in DNA: TGCAGTGCGTGGGACTACAACACCGGGGAGCTGTTTTTT. Amino acid sequence: CSAWDYNTGELFF. This chain links TRBV20-1 with TRBJ2-2; 7 bases are shared with TRBD2. From germline, CDR1 is DFQATT and CDR2 SNEGSKA (reference sequence). The CDR3 covers 13 residues. With V trimmed by 6 bases and J by 2 bases, 3 bases remained unmatched.

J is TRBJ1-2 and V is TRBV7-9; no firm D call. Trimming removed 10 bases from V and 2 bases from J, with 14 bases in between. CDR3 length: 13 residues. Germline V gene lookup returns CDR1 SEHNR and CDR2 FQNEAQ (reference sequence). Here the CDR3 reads CATAPDFNYGYTF. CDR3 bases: TGTGCCACCGCCCCTGATTTCAACTATGGCTACACCTTC.

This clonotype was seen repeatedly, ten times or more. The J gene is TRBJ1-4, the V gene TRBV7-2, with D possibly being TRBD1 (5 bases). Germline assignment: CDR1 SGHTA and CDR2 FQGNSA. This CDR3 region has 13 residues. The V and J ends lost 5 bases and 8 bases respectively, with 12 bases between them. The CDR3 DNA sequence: TGTGCCAGCAGCCCCGGGACGGAGGAAAAACTGTTTTTT. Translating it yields CASSPGTEEKLFF.

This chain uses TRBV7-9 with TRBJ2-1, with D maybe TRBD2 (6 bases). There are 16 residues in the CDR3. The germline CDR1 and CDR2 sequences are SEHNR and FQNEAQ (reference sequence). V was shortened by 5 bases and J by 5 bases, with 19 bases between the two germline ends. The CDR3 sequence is CASSLYSGTPNNEQFF. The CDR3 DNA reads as TGTGCCAGCAGCCTCTATTCCGGGACTCCGAACAATGAGCAGTTCTTC. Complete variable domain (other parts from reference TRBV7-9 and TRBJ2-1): DTGVSQNPRHKITKRGQNVTFRCDPISEHNRLYWYRQTLGQGPEFLTYFQNEAQLEKSRLLSDRFSAERPKGSFSTLEIQRTEQGDSAMYLCASSLYSGTPNNEQFFGPGTRLTVL.

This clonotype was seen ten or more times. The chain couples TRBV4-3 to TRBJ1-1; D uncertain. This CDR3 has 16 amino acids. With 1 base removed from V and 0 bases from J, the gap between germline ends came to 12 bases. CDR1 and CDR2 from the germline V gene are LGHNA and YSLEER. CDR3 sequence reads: CASSQGPEGVNTEAFF. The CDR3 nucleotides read TGCGCCAGCAGCCAAGGACCCGAGGGAGTGAACACTGAAGCTTTCTTT.

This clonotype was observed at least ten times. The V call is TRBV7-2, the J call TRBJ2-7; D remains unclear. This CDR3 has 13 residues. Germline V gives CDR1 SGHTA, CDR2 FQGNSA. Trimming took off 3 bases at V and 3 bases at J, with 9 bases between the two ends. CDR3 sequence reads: CASSFLHHYEQYF. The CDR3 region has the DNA TGTGCCAGCAGCTTCTTACACCACTACGAGCAGTACTTC.

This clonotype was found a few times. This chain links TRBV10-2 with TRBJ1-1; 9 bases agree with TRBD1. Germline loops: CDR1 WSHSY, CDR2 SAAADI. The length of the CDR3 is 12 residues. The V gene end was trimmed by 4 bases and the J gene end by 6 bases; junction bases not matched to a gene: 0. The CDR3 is CASSGDRAEAFF. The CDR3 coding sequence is TGCGCCAGCAGTGGGGACAGGGCTGAAGCTTTCTTT.

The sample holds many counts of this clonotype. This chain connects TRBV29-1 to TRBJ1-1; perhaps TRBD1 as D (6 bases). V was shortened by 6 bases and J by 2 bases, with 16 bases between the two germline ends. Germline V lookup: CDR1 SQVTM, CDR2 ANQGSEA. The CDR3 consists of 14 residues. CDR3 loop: CSVQGRGLNTEAFF. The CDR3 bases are TGCAGCGTACAGGGTCGAGGGTTAAACACTGAAGCTTTCTTT.

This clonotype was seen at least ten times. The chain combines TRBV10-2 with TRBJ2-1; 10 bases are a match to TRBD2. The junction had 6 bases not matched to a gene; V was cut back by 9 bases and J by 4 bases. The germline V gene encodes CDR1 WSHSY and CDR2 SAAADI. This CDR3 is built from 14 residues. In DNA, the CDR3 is TGCGCCAGTAAAGCTAGCGGGAGTTACAATGAGCAGTTCTTC. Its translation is CASKASGSYNEQFF.